These T cell receptor beta chains were read from a single sample in a study of blood T cell repertoires in COVID-19. Here immunoSEQ multiplex PCR was the method, and the copy in TCRdb shows in-frame clones only, minus some. This sample yields about 160,000 clones, of which under 85% are seen a single time; 2.5% to 3% belongs to the top ten. Sample: peripheral blood. The receptors stem from a man between 65 and 85 years old with acute or convalescent COVID-19. The CDR3 runs from the conserved cysteine through the conserved F or W. D genes are given only for firm matches. Clone sizes are given selectively: once, few, many, or a class where the clone is expanded.

-,-,TRBJ1-3,12,TRBV10-3,CASRVAGNTIYF,TGTGCCAGCCGGGTGGCTGGAAACACCATATATTTT
-,-,TRBJ2-7,13,TRBV4-1,CASSQEIQGVRYF,TGCGCCAGCAGCCAGGAGATACAGGGAGTTAGATACTTC
-,few,TRBJ1-4,13,TRBV11-3,CASRPQGNEKLFF,TGTGCCAGCAGACCTCAGGGTAATGAAAAACTGTTTTTT
-,-,TRBJ2-3,13,TRBV27,CASGGAHTDTQYF,TGTGCCAGCGGTGGGGCACACACAGATACGCAGTATTTT
-,once,TRBJ1-6,17,TRBV10-3,CAISESKGGGYNSPLHF,TGTGCCATCAGTGAGTCGAAAGGGGGAGGGTACAATTCACCCCTCCACTTT
-,-,TRBJ1-2,15,TRBV5-6,CASRPNALNRNGYTF,TGTGCCAGCAGACCAAACGCACTAAACCGGAATGGCTACACCTTC
-,-,TRBJ1-1,14,TRBV28,CASVGGGRDTEAFF,TGTGCCAGCGTTGGTGGGGGGAGGGACACTGAAGCTTTCTTT
-,-,TRBJ1-1,13,TRBV7-9,CASSPGANTEAFF,TGTGCCAGCAGCCCAGGGGCGAACACTGAAGCTTTCTTT
TRBD1,-,TRBJ2-2,14,TRBV9,CASSVGQGDGELFF,TGTGCCAGCAGCGTGGGACAGGGGGACGGGGAGCTGTTTTTT
-,-,TRBJ2-1,16,TRBV29-1,CSVEILDGIPLYEQFF,TGCAGCGTTGAAATTTTGGACGGGATTCCTTTGTATGAGCAGTTCTTC
-,-,TRBJ1-5,14,TRBV6-1,CASSEAPLEQPQHF,TGTGCCAGCAGTGAAGCGCCATTAGAGCAGCCCCAGCATTTT
-,-,TRBJ1-5,13,TRBV7-9,CASSLDGNQPQHF,TGTGCCAGCAGCTTAGACGGGAATCAGCCCCAGCATTTT
TRBD1,-,TRBJ2-7,16,TRBV6-5,CASSSAGQGVSYEQYF,TGTGCCAGCAGTTCGGCGGGACAGGGGGTCTCCTACGAGCAGTACTTC
TRBD1,-,TRBJ2-1,15,TRBV5-1,CASSLQGADYNEQFF,TGCGCCAGCAGCTTGCAGGGGGCCGACTACAATGAGCAGTTCTTC
-,-,TRBJ1-2,14,TRBV30,CAWSVGRGKTGYTF,TGTGCCTGGAGTGTAGGTAGGGGCAAGACTGGCTACACCTTC
TRBD2,-,TRBJ2-1,15,TRBV7-9,CASKAGGSSYNEQFF,TGTGCCAGCAAGGCGGGAGGGAGCTCCTACAATGAGCAGTTCTTC
-,once,TRBJ1-4,13,TRBV6-5,CASSWQGNEKLFF,TGTGCCAGTAGTTGGCAGGGTAATGAAAAACTGTTTTTT
TRBD2,-,TRBJ2-3,15,TRBV5-1,CASSSPSGGAGTQYF,TGCGCCAGCAGCTCTCCTAGCGGGGGGGCTGGCACGCAGTATTTT
TRBD2,-,TRBJ2-7,15,TRBV6-5,CASSWGLAGVIEQYF,TGTGCCAGCAGTTGGGGACTAGCGGGAGTTATAGAGCAGTACTTC
TRBD1,-,TRBJ1-4,16,TRBV3-1/TRBV3-2,CASSQDRTGLNEKLFF,TGTGCCAGCAGCCAAGATCGGACAGGGCTTAATGAAAAACTGTTTTTT